This paragraph covers one T cell receptor beta chain sequence. Its ends do not fully match the called genes, so a read error is possible. This record comes from a study of blood T cell repertoires in COVID-19. As for the study in general: Samples of COVID-19 (acute and convalescent) were obtained from the United States, Italy and Spain. The cDNA or gDNA used as material had been derived from T cells, B-cell-depleted T cells, or PBMCs.

As processed by the authors: Reference gene primer amplification gave nucleated cell count estimates. Measured with immunoSEQ multiplex PCR; TCRdb has only the in-frame clones, and not every one. The DNA gave D and trimming, while V, J and clone size come from that table. The profile shows approximately 150,000 clones, about 80% of them singletons. The CDR3 has 12 amino acids. Germline lookup yields CDR1 LNHNV and CDR2 YYDKDF (reference sequence). The receptor comes from a man aged 50-60 years with acute or convalescent COVID-19. The chain recombines TRBV15 with TRBJ1-2; 11 bases map to TRBD1. The sample taken for sequencing was peripheral blood. CDR3: CATSRRDRGINF. Written as DNA, the CDR3 is TGTGCCACCAGCAGACGGGACAGGGGGATAAATTTC.